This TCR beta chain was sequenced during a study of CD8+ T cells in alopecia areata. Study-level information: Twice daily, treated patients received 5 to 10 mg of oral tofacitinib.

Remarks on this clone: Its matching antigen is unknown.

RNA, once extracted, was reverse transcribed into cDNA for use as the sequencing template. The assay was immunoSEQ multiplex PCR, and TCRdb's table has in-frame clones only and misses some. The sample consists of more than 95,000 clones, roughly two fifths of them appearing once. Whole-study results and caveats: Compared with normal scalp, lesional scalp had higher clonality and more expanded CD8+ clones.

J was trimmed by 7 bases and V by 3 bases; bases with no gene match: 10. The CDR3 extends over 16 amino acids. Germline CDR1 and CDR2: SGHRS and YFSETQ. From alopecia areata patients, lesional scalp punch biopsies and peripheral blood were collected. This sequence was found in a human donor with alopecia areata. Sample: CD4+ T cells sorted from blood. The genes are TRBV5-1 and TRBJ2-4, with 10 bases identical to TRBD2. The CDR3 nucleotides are TGCGCCAGCAGCTCCAGCGGGAGGGCGGAAATGAACATTCAGTACTTC. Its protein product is CASSSSGRAEMNIQYF.